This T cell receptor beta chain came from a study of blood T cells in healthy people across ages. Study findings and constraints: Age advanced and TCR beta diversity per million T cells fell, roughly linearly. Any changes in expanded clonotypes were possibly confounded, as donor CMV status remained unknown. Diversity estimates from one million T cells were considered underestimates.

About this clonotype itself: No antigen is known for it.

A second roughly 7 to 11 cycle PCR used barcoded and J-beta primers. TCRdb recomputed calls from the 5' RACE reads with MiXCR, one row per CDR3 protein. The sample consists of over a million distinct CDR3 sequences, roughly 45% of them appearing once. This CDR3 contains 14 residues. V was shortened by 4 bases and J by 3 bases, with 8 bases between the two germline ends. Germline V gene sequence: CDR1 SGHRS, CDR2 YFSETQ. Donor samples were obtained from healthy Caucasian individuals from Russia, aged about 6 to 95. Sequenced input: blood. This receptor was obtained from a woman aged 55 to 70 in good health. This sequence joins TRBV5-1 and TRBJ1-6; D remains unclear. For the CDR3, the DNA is TGCGCCAGCAGCCCCTCGATCTATAATTCACCCCTCCACTTT. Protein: CASSPSIYNSPLHF.